The entry below describes one TCR beta chain. Enrolment of Seattle patients took place during active infection, and they were followed longitudinally. The data were obtained in a study of blood T cell repertoires in COVID-19. The wider study: In each case, the material was cDNA or gDNA derived from T cells, B-cell-depleted T cells, or PBMCs.

CDR1 and CDR2 (germline): MDHEN, SYDVKM. The CDR3 extends over 14 amino acids. V shed 3 bases and J shed 1 base, with 9 bases lying between them. Per the original methods: Amplification of reference gene primers provided the estimated nucleated cell counts. The assay was immunoSEQ multiplex PCR, and TCRdb's table has in-frame clones only and misses some. Clone size and V and J calls were adopted from that table, with D and trimming inferred from the DNA. The data show about 96,000 clones, roughly 89% seen once. This TCR was sampled from a human donor with COVID-19, enrolled during active disease. The donor label of this sample is uncertain. Sequencing input: peripheral blood. The chain recombines TRBV28 with TRBJ1-1; possible D gene TRBD1, 5 bases. DNA for the CDR3: TGTGCCAGCAGTTTTGAAGGGGAGAACACTGAAGCTTTCTTT. Amino acids: CASSFEGENTEAFF.